One T cell receptor (beta chain) is described in this entry. These data originate in a study of T cell changes during pregnancy in multiple sclerosis. This CDR3 comprises 15 residues. Unmatched junction bases numbered 6, after V lost 7 bases and J lost 2 bases. Per germline, CDR1 SNHLY and CDR2 FYNNEI. Clones were sequenced by immunoSEQ multiplex PCR, and TCRdb holds only the in-frame ones, with some missing. The table records roughly 80,000 clones, about 91% of them present only once. The starting material was peripheral blood, obtained before pregnancy. The chain has TRBV2 and TRBJ2-2, with 8 bases that match TRBD2. This clonotype was sampled from a female donor with multiple sclerosis, enrolled in a pregnancy study. Written as DNA, the CDR3 is TGTGCCAGCATCCCAGCGGGAGATAACACCGGGGAGCTGTTTTTT. This sequence encodes CASIPAGDNTGELFF.